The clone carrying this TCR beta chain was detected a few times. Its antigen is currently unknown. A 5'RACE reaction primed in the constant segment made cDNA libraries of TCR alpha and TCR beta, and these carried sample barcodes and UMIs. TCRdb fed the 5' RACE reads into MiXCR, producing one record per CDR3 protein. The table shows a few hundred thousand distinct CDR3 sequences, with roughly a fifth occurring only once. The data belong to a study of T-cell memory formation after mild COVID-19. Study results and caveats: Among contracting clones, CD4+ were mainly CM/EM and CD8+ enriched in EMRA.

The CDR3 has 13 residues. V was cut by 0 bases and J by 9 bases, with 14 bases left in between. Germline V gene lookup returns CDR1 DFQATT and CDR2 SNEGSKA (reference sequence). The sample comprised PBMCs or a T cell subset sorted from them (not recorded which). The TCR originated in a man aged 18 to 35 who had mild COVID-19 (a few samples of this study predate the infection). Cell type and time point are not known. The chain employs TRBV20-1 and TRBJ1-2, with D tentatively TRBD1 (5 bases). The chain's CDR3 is CSARDGVGGSYTF. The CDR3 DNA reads TGCAGTGCTAGAGACGGAGTTGGGGGAAGCTACACCTTC.